One sample yielded the 11 T cell receptor beta chains listed below, sequenced in a study of blood T cell repertoires in COVID-19 (TCRdb year 2020). Library generation was performed with the immunoSEQ multiplex PCR assay. The table comes from immuneACCESS by way of TCRdb, which keeps in-frame sequences with V and J called. Part of the clones is missing from these tables; in studies checked, under half for an unresolved V gene and the rest for unknown reasons. The sample yields around 300,000 clones; approximately 88% were counted once. The ten largest clonotypes hold 1.7% of the sample. The sequenced material came from PBMCs or T cells enriched from blood (not recorded which). These receptors were obtained from a woman between 40 and 55 years old who had recovered from COVID-19.

Only one count was recorded for this clone. This rearrangement joins TRBV2 to TRBJ2-3, with 15 bases identical to TRBD2. The CDR3 runs to 17 residues. Germline trimming cut 3 bases from V and 4 bases from J; bases unmatched to any gene: 5. Germline-derived CDR1 and CDR2 are SNHLY and FYNNEI. CDR3 region: CASSDWTSGRGPDTQYF. The CDR3 bases are TGTGCCAGCAGTGATTGGACTAGCGGGAGGGGGCCAGATACGCAGTATTTT.

The chain is built from TRBV6-6 and TRBJ2-1; weak D call: TRBD1 (5 bases). The CDR3 is 14 residues long. Between the trimmed V and J ends, which lost 8 bases and 7 bases, there was a span of 18 bases. The germline V gene has CDR1 MNHNY and CDR2 SVGAGI (reference sequence). CDR3 protein: CASLPRREWNEQFF. DNA for the CDR3: TGTGCCAGCCTCCCTCGCAGGGAATGGAATGAGCAGTTCTTC.

The V gene is TRBV5-1, the J gene TRBJ2-7; D is unclear. CDR3 size: 14 residues. V dropped 5 bases and J dropped 0 bases, with 12 bases sitting between them. Germline V lookup: CDR1 SGHRS, CDR2 YFSETQ. In nucleotides, the CDR3 is TGCGCCAGCAGGAGAGGCACCAACTCCTACGAGCAGTACTTC. It yields the protein CASRRGTNSYEQYF.

This clone has only one observation. The genes are TRBV5-5 and TRBJ2-7; perhaps TRBD2 as D (5 bases). Trimming took off 4 bases at V and 4 bases at J, with 15 bases between the two ends. CDR1 and CDR2 (germline): SGHKS, YYEKEE (reference sequence). This CDR3 comprises 14 residues. CDR3 sequence (DNA): TGTGCCAGCAGCCAGCTATCGGGGAAATACGAGCAGTACTTC. Translated: CASSQLSGKYEQYF.

The chain recombines TRBV5-1 with TRBJ2-2, with D maybe TRBD2 (5 bases). The ends were cut back, 1 base at V and 4 bases at J, with 14 bases in the middle. CDR3 length equals 16 residues. Germline CDR1 SGHRS, CDR2 YFSETQ. CDR3 sequence reads: CASSLRGPPGTGELFF. In DNA form, the CDR3 reads TGCGCCAGCAGCTTGAGAGGGCCCCCGGGCACCGGGGAGCTGTTTTTT. The whole variable domain, filled in from reference TRBV5-1 and TRBJ2-2, reads KAGVTQTPRYLIKTRGQQVTLSCSPISGHRSVSWYQQTPGQGLQFLFEYFSETQRNKGNFPGRFSGRQFSNSRSEMNVSTLELGDSALYLCASSLRGPPGTGELFFGEGSRLTVL.

The chain combines TRBV19 with TRBJ1-2, with D possibly being TRBD1 (6 bases). There are 13 residues in the CDR3. Germline V CDR1 and CDR2: LNHDA, SQIVND (reference sequence). Between the trimmed V and J ends, which lost 7 bases and 8 bases, there was a span of 17 bases. CDR3 nucleotides: TGTGCCAGTACCCCTCAGGGGTTAGGGGGCTACACCTTC. Protein product: CASTPQGLGGYTF.

This clone was recorded only once. The chain couples TRBV2 to TRBJ1-1, with TRBD1 identical over 8 bases. The CDR3 extends over 13 amino acids. With 0 bases clipped from V and 11 bases from J, the junction kept 5 bases outside the gene matches. Germline CDR1 reads SNHLY; CDR2 reads FYNNEI. The chain's CDR3 is CASSEAQGARAFF. CDR3 DNA sequence: TGTGCCAGCAGTGAAGCGCAGGGGGCCCGTGCTTTCTTT. Full variable domain (rest looked up from reference TRBV2 and TRBJ1-1): EPEVTQTPSHQVTQMGQEVILRCVPISNHLYFYWYRQILGQKVEFLVSFYNNEISEKSEIFDDQFSVERPDGSNFTLKIRSTKLEDSAMYFCASSEAQGARAFFGQGTRLTVV.

The genes are TRBV6-1 and TRBJ2-1; D is perhaps TRBD1 (5 bases). The CDR3 runs 14 residues. The germline gives CDR1 MNHNS, CDR2 SASEGT. Trimming removed 2 bases at V and 2 bases at J, with 7 bases between. CDR3 amino acids: CASSESRAYNEQFF. The CDR3 region has the DNA TGTGCCAGCAGTGAATCCAGGGCCTACAATGAGCAGTTCTTC.

The chain combines TRBV4-2 with TRBJ2-1, with TRBD2 identical over 10 bases. Germline CDR1 and CDR2: LGHNA and YNFKEQ. This CDR3 is 17 amino acids long. J lost 3 bases, V lost 1 base, and 6 bases had no gene match. The CDR3 DNA sequence: TGTGCCAGCAGCCAAGTCCGTCTAGCGGGAGACTACAATGAGCAGTTCTTC. It codes for CASSQVRLAGDYNEQFF.

The chain couples TRBV28 to TRBJ1-4; no clear D. The CDR3 loop spans 12 amino acids. The V and J ends lost 6 bases and 6 bases respectively, with 8 bases between them. The germline V gene has CDR1 MDHEN and CDR2 SYDVKM. The CDR3 spells CASRTGYEKLFF. The CDR3, as DNA: TGTGCCAGCAGGACGGGTTATGAAAAACTGTTTTTT.

The rearrangement links TRBV7-9 to TRBJ1-1; 7 positions match TRBD1. Looked up from germline, CDR1 is SEHNR and CDR2 is FQNEAQ (reference sequence). The CDR3 has 13 residues. V trimming: 8 bases; J trimming: 3 bases; junction bases outside the gene matches: 6. CDR3 bases: TGTGCCAGCCAAACAGGGGTTCACACTGAAGCTTTCTTT. This codes for CASQTGVHTEAFF.